These 32 T cell receptor beta chains were all obtained from the same sample, sequenced in a study of shared clonotypes between healthy human individuals. Method: immunoSEQ multiplex PCR; TCRdb's copy keeps in-frame clones and lacks some. The data hold about 680,000 clones, with about 80% observed a single time. Sequencing was performed on memory CD4+ T cells sorted from blood. As for subset: CD45RA-negative fraction. The receptor source for this set is a woman between 25 and 40 years old in good health.

This clone was detected a few times. This chain connects TRBV10-1 to TRBJ1-1, with unresolved D. Germline loops: CDR1 WNHNN, CDR2 SYGVQD (reference sequence). The CDR3 contains 13 residues. Trimming took off 4 bases at V and 3 bases at J, with 9 bases between the two ends. The CDR3 reads CASSAVIDTEAFF. The CDR3 DNA sequence: TGCGCCAGCAGTGCTGTAATCGACACTGAAGCTTTCTTT.

The rearrangement links TRBV4-1 to TRBJ1-2; TRBD1 is a possible D gene (6 bases). V was trimmed by 1 base and J by 2 bases, leaving 20 bases between them. The germline gives CDR1 MGHRA, CDR2 YSYEKL. The length of the CDR3 is 18 residues. The chain's CDR3 is CASSQVGGRGPLNYGYTF. CDR3 DNA: TGCGCCAGCAGCCAAGTGGGTGGCAGGGGCCCGTTAAACTATGGCTACACCTTC.

The chain links TRBV11-2 to TRBJ2-7; TRBD2 matches at 15 bases. The V and J ends lost 3 bases and 6 bases, in that order; junction bases with no gene match: 15. In germline, CDR1 is SGHAT, CDR2 FQNNGV. The length of the CDR3 is 19 residues. As DNA, the CDR3 is TGTGCCAGCAGCTTGGCCCCCGGGACTAGCGGGAGGTTTTCTCGCGAGCAGTACTTC. Its translation: CASSLAPGTSGRFSREQYF.

The genes are TRBV10-3 and TRBJ2-1; the match to TRBD2 covers 7 bases. The V gene end was trimmed by 3 bases and the J gene end by 13 bases; junction bases not matched to a gene: 9. The CDR3 loop spans 13 amino acids. The germline V gene encodes CDR1 ENHRY and CDR2 SYGVKD. CDR3 sequence reads: CAISDPTLAEQFF. CDR3 DNA sequence: TGTGCCATCAGTGACCCCACGCTAGCGGAACAGTTCTTC.

This chain connects TRBV28 to TRBJ2-7; 8 bases agree with TRBD2. V shed 5 bases, J shed 6 bases, and the junction held 6 bases outside the gene matches. The CDR3 has 13 amino acids. Germline lookup yields CDR1 MDHEN and CDR2 SYDVKM. CDR3 region: CASSSGSALEQYF. In DNA form, the CDR3 reads TGTGCCAGCAGTAGCGGGAGTGCCCTCGAGCAGTACTTC.

V is TRBV18 and J is TRBJ1-1; a weak D match, TRBD1 (6 bases). V lost 0 bases to trimming and J lost 1 base, with 12 bases between them. Germline V gene sequence: CDR1 KGHSH, CDR2 LQKENI. There are 16 residues in the CDR3. The CDR3 protein is CASSPPSGQPNTEAFF. In nucleotides, the CDR3 is TGTGCCAGCTCACCACCATCGGGACAACCGAACACTGAAGCTTTCTTT.

Turning to this clone: Being one base from a much bigger clone, this may be a read error. The genes are TRBV27 and TRBJ2-7, with 9 positions matching TRBD1. Germline V gene sequence: CDR1 MNHEY, CDR2 SMNVEV (reference sequence). This CDR3 is built from 14 residues. Trimming cost V 4 bases and J 2 bases; bases outside gene matches: 3. The CDR3 sequence: CASSYRTGAYEQYF. In DNA form, the CDR3 reads TGTGCCAGCAGTTACAGGACAGGGGCCTACGAGCAGTACTTC.

The V and J genes are TRBV29-1 and TRBJ1-4; D might be TRBD1 (5 bases). CDR1 and CDR2 from the germline V gene are SQVTM and ANQGSEA. The germline V and J ends were trimmed by 6 bases and 4 bases, with 15 bases remaining between them. CDR3 length: 14 amino acids. The CDR3 DNA reads as TGCAGCGTCACCCCGGGACCGGGTAATGAAAAACTGTTTTTT. The encoded protein is CSVTPGPGNEKLFF.

This rearrangement joins TRBV19 to TRBJ2-3, with D tentatively TRBD1 or TRBD2 (7 bases each). V was shortened by 4 bases and J by 1 base, with 15 bases between the two germline ends. Germline assignment: CDR1 LNHDA and CDR2 SQIVND (reference sequence). The CDR3 runs 16 residues. The CDR3 sequence is CASSTWEGAGTDTQYF. As DNA, the CDR3 is TGTGCCAGTAGTACCTGGGAGGGGGCCGGCACAGATACGCAGTATTTT.

The chain is built from TRBV2 and TRBJ2-2; 11 nucleotides line up with TRBD2. Germline V gene sequence: CDR1 SNHLY, CDR2 FYNNEI. The CDR3 extends over 15 amino acids. The trim removed 6 bases at V and 6 bases at J, leaving 6 bases unmatched. The CDR3 sequence is CASSRLAGIPGELFF. DNA for the CDR3: TGTGCCAGCAGCCGACTAGCGGGGATCCCCGGGGAGCTGTTTTTT.

The rearrangement links TRBV27 to TRBJ2-7, with 11 bases identical to TRBD2. Germline V gene data show CDR1 as MNHEY and CDR2 as SMNVEV (reference sequence). The CDR3 is made up of 14 amino acids. V shed 6 bases and J 6 bases; nucleotides not matched to a gene: 7. CDR3 loop: CASRLAGGPGEQYF. The CDR3 DNA is TGTGCCAGCAGGTTAGCGGGAGGGCCTGGCGAGCAGTACTTC.

This chain uses TRBV28 with TRBJ2-7; 9 nucleotides agree with TRBD1. Germline assignment: CDR1 MDHEN and CDR2 SYDVKM. J gave up 1 base and V 7 bases, and 2 bases lay outside the gene matches. The CDR3 is 13 residues long. The CDR3 DNA sequence: TGTGCCAGCAACAGGGGGCAATCCTACGAGCAGTACTTC. Residues: CASNRGQSYEQYF. The full variable domain, completed using reference TRBV28 and TRBJ2-7, is DVKVTQSSRYLVKRTGEKVFLECVQDMDHENMFWYRQDPGLGLRLIYFSYDVKMKEKGDIPEGYSVSREKKERFSLILESASTNQTSMYLCASNRGQSYEQYFGPGTRLTVT.

The genes are TRBV6-1 and TRBJ2-1; D gene unclear. Trimming took off 10 bases at V and 6 bases at J, with 10 bases between the two ends. This CDR3 has 11 amino acids. Germline CDR1 reads MNHNS; CDR2 reads SASEGT. The CDR3 protein is CAIRKVNEQFF. The CDR3 DNA reads as TGTGCCATAAGAAAAGTCAATGAGCAGTTCTTC.

This clone has just one count. The genes are TRBV4-1 and TRBJ1-2; D may be TRBD1 (6 bases). V was shortened by 3 bases and J by 4 bases, with 15 bases between the two germline ends. Per germline, CDR1 MGHRA and CDR2 YSYEKL. This CDR3 comprises 15 residues. CDR3 residues: CASSHGRGELYGYTF. CDR3 DNA sequence: TGCGCCAGCAGCCACGGCAGGGGCGAGCTCTATGGCTACACCTTC.

The V call is TRBV10-3, the J call TRBJ2-7, with TRBD1 matching over 8 bases. The germline gives CDR1 ENHRY, CDR2 SYGVKD. Germline trimming cut 6 bases from V and 4 bases from J; bases unmatched to any gene: 5. The CDR3 runs to 13 residues. The CDR3 coding sequence is TGTGCCATCAGCTTACAGGGGGTGTACGAGCAGTACTTC. This encodes CAISLQGVYEQYF.

This chain links TRBV10-3 with TRBJ2-1; 7 positions match TRBD1. Germline V gene sequence: CDR1 ENHRY, CDR2 SYGVKD. V dropped 10 bases and J dropped 6; count of bases not matched to a gene: 6. This CDR3 region has 12 residues. CDR3 DNA sequence: TGTGCCACCTCCAGGGACAGCAATGAGCAGTTCTTC. Translating it yields CATSRDSNEQFF.

The gene calls are TRBV7-2 and TRBJ2-5; TRBD1 matches at 9 bases. The CDR3 consists of 15 residues. V dropped 3 bases and J dropped 5; count of bases not matched to a gene: 7. Germline V lookup: CDR1 SGHTA, CDR2 FQGNSA. The CDR3 is CASSFVRTGDETQYF. The DNA for the CDR3 is TGTGCCAGCAGCTTTGTCCGGACAGGGGACGAGACCCAGTACTTC.

The rearrangement links TRBV2 to TRBJ2-3; 10 bases map to TRBD2. Germline CDR1 SNHLY, CDR2 FYNNEI. V lost 5 bases and J lost 0; bases outside the gene matches: 2. The CDR3 has 15 residues. The CDR3 protein is CASSLAGASTDTQYF. As DNA, the CDR3 is TGTGCCAGCAGTCTAGCGGGAGCTAGCACAGATACGCAGTATTTT. Full variable domain (rest looked up from reference TRBV2 and TRBJ2-3): EPEVTQTPSHQVTQMGQEVILRCVPISNHLYFYWYRQILGQKVEFLVSFYNNEISEKSEIFDDQFSVERPDGSNFTLKIRSTKLEDSAMYFCASSLAGASTDTQYFGPGTRLTVL.

Concerning this clone: Other DNA variants within this sample encode the same CDR3. The chain uses TRBV19 and TRBJ2-3; 7 nucleotides agree with TRBD1. J gave up 2 bases and V 3 bases, and 5 bases lay outside the gene matches. CDR1 is LNHDA and CDR2 is SQIVND in the germline V gene (reference sequence). The CDR3 has 15 amino acids. CDR3 in amino acids: CASSIRGGLTDTQYF. Written as DNA, the CDR3 is TGTGCCAGTAGTATCAGAGGGGGCCTCACAGATACGCAGTATTTT.

The chain uses TRBV11-2 and TRBJ2-3; D remains unclear. CDR1 and CDR2 (germline): SGHAT, FQNNGV. The CDR3 spans 16 residues. Trimming shortened V by 1 base and J by 4 bases, and 15 bases separated the two germline ends. DNA of the CDR3: TGTGCCAGCAGCTTAGTCCGACCCCCGGTCCCAGATACGCAGTATTTT. Amino acids: CASSLVRPPVPDTQYF. Drawing the rest from reference TRBV11-2 and TRBJ2-3, the complete variable domain is EAGVAQSPRYKIIEKRQSVAFWCNPISGHATLYWYQQILGQGPKLLIQFQNNGVVDDSQLPKDRFSAERLKGVDSTLKIQPAKLEDSAVYLCASSLVRPPVPDTQYFGPGTRLTVL.

The chain couples TRBV19 to TRBJ1-5, with 10 bases matching TRBD1. Trimming removed 4 bases from V and 6 bases from J; junction bases left unmatched: 6. The germline V gene encodes CDR1 LNHDA and CDR2 SQIVND (reference sequence). This CDR3 region has 15 residues. The CDR3 DNA is TGTGCCAGTAGTAAGACAGGGGGCATTTCTCAGCCCCAGCATTTT. Protein: CASSKTGGISQPQHF.

J is TRBJ2-7 and V is TRBV28, with 8 nucleotides matching TRBD2. The CDR3 consists of 14 residues. Germline-derived CDR1 and CDR2 are MDHEN and SYDVKM. V lost 4 bases and J lost 2; bases outside the gene matches: 4. CDR3 loop: CASSWAGRAYEQYF. The CDR3 DNA is TGTGCCAGCAGTTGGGCCGGGAGGGCCTACGAGCAGTACTTC.

The V call is TRBV19, the J call TRBJ1-1; D may be TRBD1 (5 bases). This CDR3 has 15 residues. Germline values: CDR1 LNHDA, CDR2 SQIVND (reference sequence). V lost 6 bases and J lost 7, with 21 bases in between. The CDR3 DNA follows: TGTGCCAGTAGGACAGACCCAGCTGGGGCGAATGAAGCTTTCTTT. Translation gives CASRTDPAGANEAFF.

The genes are TRBV30 and TRBJ1-4; D gene ambiguous. V lost 2 bases to trimming and J lost 8 bases, with 12 bases between them. Per the germline V gene, CDR1 is GTSNPN and CDR2 is SVGIG (reference sequence). The length of the CDR3 is 13 residues. Here the CDR3 DNA reads TGTGCCTGGAGTACCCAGGAAGGCGAAAAACTGTTTTTT. Its protein product is CAWSTQEGEKLFF.

This chain joins TRBV2 and TRBJ1-1; D call uncertain. CDR1 is SNHLY, CDR2 FYNNEI, per germline. The CDR3 runs to 14 residues. V lost 6 bases and J lost 6, with 17 bases in between. CDR3 coding DNA: TGTGCCAGCAGCGGGTTTGAGAGTGGCGCTGAAGCTTTCTTT. Translating it yields CASSGFESGAEAFF.

This clone turned up a few times. The chain uses TRBV7-2 and TRBJ2-3, with D unresolved. V lost 6 bases to trimming and J lost 0 bases, with 13 bases between them. The germline V gene has CDR1 SGHTA and CDR2 FQGNSA. The CDR3 sequence is 15 residues long. CDR3 sequence: CASSLYTVSTDTQYF. The CDR3 DNA reads as TGTGCCAGCAGTCTCTACACGGTTAGCACAGATACGCAGTATTTT.

The sample holds many counts of this clone. The rearrangement links TRBV28 to TRBJ2-6; TRBD2 is a possible D gene (6 bases). Germline CDR1 is MDHEN and CDR2 is SYDVKM. The CDR3 totals 15 residues. Trimming cost V 3 bases and J 0 bases, with 6 bases left between them. The CDR3 DNA sequence: TGTGCCAGCAGTTTCGGGAGCTCTGGGGCCAACGTCCTGACTTTC. As protein: CASSFGSSGANVLTF.

The rearrangement joins TRBV27 to TRBJ2-1; a possible D gene is TRBD1 (5 bases). This CDR3 contains 16 residues. The V end was cut by 5 bases, the J end by 8 bases, with 22 bases between. The V gene's germline CDR1 is MNHEY and CDR2 SMNVEV (reference sequence). The CDR3 DNA is TGTGCCAGCAGTAGGGGCAGGTACCCCTCACTGGATGAGCAGTTCTTC. Its translation is CASSRGRYPSLDEQFF.

This sequence joins TRBV12-5 and TRBJ1-1; no clear D gene. The CDR3 contains 15 residues. V was pared by 0 bases and J by 9 bases, with 17 bases between. CDR1 and CDR2 from the germline V gene are LGHNT and FRNRAP. CDR3 region: CASGLVRGGRFQAFF. In DNA form, the CDR3 reads TGTGCTAGTGGTTTGGTAAGAGGAGGACGCTTTCAAGCTTTCTTT.

This clone has just a few counts. J is TRBJ1-3 and V is TRBV5-6, with D tentatively TRBD1 (6 bases). This CDR3 has 15 residues. The V end was cut by 0 bases, the J end by 7 bases, with 14 bases between. Germline V gives CDR1 SGHDT, CDR2 YYEEEE. Here the CDR3 DNA reads TGTGCCAGCAGCTTGGCCGGAGGGGGGACGAACACCATATATTTT. The encoded protein is CASSLAGGGTNTIYF.

This sequence joins TRBV19 and TRBJ1-1; D call uncertain. V lost 9 bases and J 4 bases, leaving 15 bases between the germline ends. This CDR3 is built from 13 residues. Germline CDR1 is LNHDA and CDR2 is SQIVND (reference sequence). CDR3 in amino acids: CASTTGRVTEAFF. CDR3 in DNA: TGTGCCAGCACCACGGGAAGGGTCACTGAAGCTTTCTTT. The whole variable domain, filled in from reference TRBV19 and TRBJ1-1, reads DGGITQSPKYLFRKEGQNVTLSCEQNLNHDAMYWYRQDPGQGLRLIYYSQIVNDFQKGDIAEGYSVSREKKESFPLTVTSAQKNPTAFYLCASTTGRVTEAFFGQGTRLTVV.

The chain is built from TRBV5-1 and TRBJ2-2; D unclear. Germline CDR1 reads SGHRS; CDR2 reads YFSETQ. V was cut by 1 base and J by 7 bases, with 5 bases left in between. This CDR3 contains 12 residues. The CDR3 is CASSLPGGELFF. The CDR3 DNA reads as TGCGCCAGCAGCTTGCCGGGCGGGGAGCTGTTTTTT.